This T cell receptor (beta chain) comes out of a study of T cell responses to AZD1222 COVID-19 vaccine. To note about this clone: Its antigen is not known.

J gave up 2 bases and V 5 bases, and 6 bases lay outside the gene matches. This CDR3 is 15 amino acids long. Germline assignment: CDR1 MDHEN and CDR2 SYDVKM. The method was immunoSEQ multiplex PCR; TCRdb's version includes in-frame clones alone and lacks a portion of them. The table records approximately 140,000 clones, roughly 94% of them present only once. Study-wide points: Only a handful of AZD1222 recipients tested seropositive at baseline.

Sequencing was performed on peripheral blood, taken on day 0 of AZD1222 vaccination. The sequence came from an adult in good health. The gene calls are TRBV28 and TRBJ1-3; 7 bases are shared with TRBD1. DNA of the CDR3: TGTGCCAGCAGTCCCGCAGGGGGAGCTGGAAACACCATATATTTT. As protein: CASSPAGGAGNTIYF. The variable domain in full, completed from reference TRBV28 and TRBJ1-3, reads DVKVTQSSRYLVKRTGEKVFLECVQDMDHENMFWYRQDPGLGLRLIYFSYDVKMKEKGDIPEGYSVSREKKERFSLILESASTNQTSMYLCASSPAGGAGNTIYFGEGSWLTVV.